This TCR beta chain derives from a study of molecular identifiers for immune sequencing clone quantification. Previously described methods and listed TCR primers were used for bulk TCR libraries. TCRdb redid the calling of the PCR reads with MiXCR, one entry per CDR3 protein. Of 300,000 to 350,000 distinct CDR3 sequences listed, 20% to 25% are singletons. The germline CDR1 and CDR2 sequences are MNHEY and SVGAGI. The CDR3 has 14 residues. Trimming shortened V by 2 bases and J by 7 bases, and 11 bases separated the two germline ends. In the sort, naive CD8 T cells were defined as CD8+CD4-CCR7+CD45RA+. The table lists this clonotype with many counts.

Sequencing was carried out using naive CD8+ T cells from blood, with Jurkat cell RNA spiked in. Noted subset: FACS-sorted CD8+CD4-CCR7+CD45RA+ naive T cells. This chain uses TRBV6-5 with TRBJ2-2, with a possible D match to TRBD2 (6 bases). The TCR originated in a human donor in good health. Some libraries in this study had Jurkat cell RNA spiked in. CDR3 bases: TGTGCCAGCAGTTACAGGGGAGCGGGCGGGGAGCTGTTTTTT. Translating it yields CASSYRGAGGELFF.